This TCR beta chain emerged from a study of OX40 agonist ivuxolimab in advanced cancers. Points from the study as a whole: Which antigen the expanded peripheral T cells recognized is unknown.

About this clone: Its target is not known.

Sequencing was performed with immunoSEQ multiplex PCR; in TCRdb, only in-frame clones are kept and a portion is missing. The table records around 66,000 clones, around 87% of them present only once. This CDR3 comprises 14 residues. Germline CDR1 and CDR2: SGHRS and YFSETQ. Trimming cost V 5 bases and J 2 bases; bases outside gene matches: 2. The receptor was derived from an adult with an advanced solid tumor such as melanoma, head and neck, liver or kidney cancer. Sequenced here: CD4+ or CD8+ T cells sorted from blood, sampled in a trial of the OX40 agonist ivuxolimab. The chain employs TRBV5-1 and TRBJ2-7; the match to TRBD1 covers 12 bases. CDR3: CASRGQGATYEQYF. The CDR3 region has the DNA TGCGCCAGCAGGGGACAGGGGGCTACCTACGAGCAGTACTTC. The full variable domain, its missing parts supplied by reference TRBV5-1 and TRBJ2-7, is KAGVTQTPRYLIKTRGQQVTLSCSPISGHRSVSWYQQTPGQGLQFLFEYFSETQRNKGNFPGRFSGRQFSNSRSEMNVSTLELGDSALYLCASRGQGATYEQYFGPGTRLTVT.